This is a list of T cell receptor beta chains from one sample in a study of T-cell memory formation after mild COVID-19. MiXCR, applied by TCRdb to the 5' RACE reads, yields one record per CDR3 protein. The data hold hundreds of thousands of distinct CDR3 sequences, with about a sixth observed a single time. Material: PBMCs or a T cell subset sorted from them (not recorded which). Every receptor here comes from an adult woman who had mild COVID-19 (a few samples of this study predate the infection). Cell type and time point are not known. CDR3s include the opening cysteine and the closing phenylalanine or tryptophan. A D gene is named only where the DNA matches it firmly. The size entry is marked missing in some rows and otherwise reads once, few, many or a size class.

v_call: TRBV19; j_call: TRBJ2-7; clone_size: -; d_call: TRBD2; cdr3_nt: TGTGCCAGTAGTATGAATGCGGGAGTCTCCGAGCAGTACTTC; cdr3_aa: CASSMNAGVSEQYF
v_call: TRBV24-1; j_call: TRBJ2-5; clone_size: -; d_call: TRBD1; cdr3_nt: TGTGCCACCGAAGGCGGGACAGGGGGGACCCAAGAGACCCAGTACTTC; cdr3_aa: CATEGGTGGTQETQYF
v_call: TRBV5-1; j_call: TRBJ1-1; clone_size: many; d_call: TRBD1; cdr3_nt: TGCGCCAGCGCGTCCGGGACAGCTAACACTGAAGCTTTCTTT; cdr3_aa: CASASGTANTEAFF
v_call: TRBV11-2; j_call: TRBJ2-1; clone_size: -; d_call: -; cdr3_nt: TGTGCCAGCAGGCCCCAGGGAGCTGATGAGCAGTTCTTC; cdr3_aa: CASRPQGADEQFF
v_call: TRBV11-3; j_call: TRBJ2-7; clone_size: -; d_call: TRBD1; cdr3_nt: TGTGCCAGCAGCTCCCGGGGAGACAGGGCCTACGAGCAGTACTTC; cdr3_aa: CASSSRGDRAYEQYF
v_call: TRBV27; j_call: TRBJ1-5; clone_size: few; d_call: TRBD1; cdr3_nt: TGTGCCAGCTCTCAAAGGGGGACAGGGTATCAGCCCCAGCATTTT; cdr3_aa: CASSQRGTGYQPQHF
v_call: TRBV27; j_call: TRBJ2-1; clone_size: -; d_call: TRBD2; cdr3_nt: TGTGCCAGCAGTATTCGACTAGCGGGAGGGTTTGAGCAGTTCTTC; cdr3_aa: CASSIRLAGGFEQFF
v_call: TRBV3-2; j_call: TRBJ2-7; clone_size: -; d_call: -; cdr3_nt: TGTGCCTTTAATCCGGTACGTTCCTACGAGCAGTACTTC; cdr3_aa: CAFNPVRSYEQYF
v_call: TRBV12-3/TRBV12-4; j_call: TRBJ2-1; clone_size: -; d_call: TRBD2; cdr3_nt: TGTGCCAGCAGTCGCCGGACTAGCGGTTTTAATGAGCAGTTCTTC; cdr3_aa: CASSRRTSGFNEQFF
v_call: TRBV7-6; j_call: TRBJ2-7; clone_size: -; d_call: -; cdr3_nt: TGTGCCAGCAGCTTAGGAGGAGGGGGCCCTTACGAGCAGTACTTC; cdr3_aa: CASSLGGGGPYEQYF
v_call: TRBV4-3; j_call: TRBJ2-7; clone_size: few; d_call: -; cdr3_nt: TGCGCCAGCAGCACAATTGGGGGTCACGAGCAGTACTTC; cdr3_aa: CASSTIGGHEQYF
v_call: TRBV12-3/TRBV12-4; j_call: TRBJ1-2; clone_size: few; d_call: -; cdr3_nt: TGTGCCAGCAGTTTCCTAGGGGTGGAGGGCTACACCTTC; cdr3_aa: CASSFLGVEGYTF
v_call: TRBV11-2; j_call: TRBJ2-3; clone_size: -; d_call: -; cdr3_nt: TGTGCCAGCATCCGGGGACTTAGCACAGATACGCAGTATTTT; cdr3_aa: CASIRGLSTDTQYF
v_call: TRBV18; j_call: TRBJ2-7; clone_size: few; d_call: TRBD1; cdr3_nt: TGTGCCAGCTCACCACCGGGGACAGGGGCCTACGAGCAGTACTTC; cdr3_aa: CASSPPGTGAYEQYF
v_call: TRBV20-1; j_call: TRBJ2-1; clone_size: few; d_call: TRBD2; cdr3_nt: TGCAGTGCTATAGCGGGGATCTACAATGAGCAGTTCTTC; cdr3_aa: CSAIAGIYNEQFF
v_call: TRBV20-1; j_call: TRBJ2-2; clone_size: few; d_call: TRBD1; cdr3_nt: TGCAGTGCTAGACGACAGGGGATCCCCGGGGAGCTGTTTTTT; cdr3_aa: CSARRQGIPGELFF
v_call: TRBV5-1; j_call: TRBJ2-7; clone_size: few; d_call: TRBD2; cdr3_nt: TGCGCCAGCTCCGTAGCGGGAGGAAGGTCCTACGAGCAGTACTTC; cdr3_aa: CASSVAGGRSYEQYF
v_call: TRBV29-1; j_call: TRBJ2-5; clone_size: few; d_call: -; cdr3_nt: TGCAGCGTTAGCAGCTACGGTGAGGCCCAGTACTTC; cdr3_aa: CSVSSYGEAQYF
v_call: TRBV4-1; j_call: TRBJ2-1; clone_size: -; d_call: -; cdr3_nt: TGCGCCAGCAGCCGCATACCGAACAATGAGCAGTTCTTC; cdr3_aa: CASSRIPNNEQFF
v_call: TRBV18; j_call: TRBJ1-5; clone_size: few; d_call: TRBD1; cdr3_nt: TGTGCCAGCTCGGGCGGACAGGATGTTTATGTTCAGCCCCAGCATTTT; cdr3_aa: CASSGGQDVYVQPQHF
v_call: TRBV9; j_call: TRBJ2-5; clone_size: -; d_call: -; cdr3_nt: TGTGCCAGCAGCGAGGGGGTAGGGCAGCAAGAGACCCAGTACTTC; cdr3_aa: CASSEGVGQQETQYF
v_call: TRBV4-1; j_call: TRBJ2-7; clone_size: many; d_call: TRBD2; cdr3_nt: TGCGCCAGCAGCCAAGATATTACTAGCGGGTCCTACGAGCAGTACTTC; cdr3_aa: CASSQDITSGSYEQYF
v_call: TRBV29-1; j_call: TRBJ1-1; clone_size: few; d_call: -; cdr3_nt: TGCAGCGTTGCAGGGAGGATGAACACTGAAGCTTTCTTT; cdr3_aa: CSVAGRMNTEAFF